What follows are 32 T cell receptor beta chains derived from one specimen sequenced in a study of shared clonotypes between healthy human individuals. Using immunoSEQ multiplex PCR, the repertoire was profiled, and TCRdb retains in-frame clones only, with some absent. This table holds a few million clones, over 85% found once. The sequencing sample was made of naive CD4+ T cells from PBMCs. Specified subset: CD45RA+ positively selected. The receptors shown here come from a man aged 18 to 30 in good health. Some clones in this sample may be carry-over from other donors' samples.

This clone was observed a single time. The rearrangement joins TRBV10-3 to TRBJ2-3; no firm D call. Germline V gene lookup returns CDR1 ENHRY and CDR2 SYGVKD. Trimming cost V 0 bases and J 5 bases, with 6 bases left between them. The CDR3 runs 13 residues. CDR3 nucleotides: TGTGCCATCAGTGAGTCCGGGCGAGATACGCAGTATTTT. This encodes CAISESGRDTQYF.

The chain combines TRBV28 with TRBJ1-2, with TRBD1 matching over 11 bases. V trimming: 6 bases; J trimming: 4 bases; junction bases outside the gene matches: 7. CDR3 length: 15 amino acids. Germline assignment: CDR1 MDHEN and CDR2 SYDVKM. The chain's CDR3 is CASSLGTGGPYGYTF. Written as DNA, the CDR3 is TGTGCCAGCAGCCTAGGGACAGGGGGTCCCTATGGCTACACCTTC.

This chain uses TRBV6-1 with TRBJ2-7; D is uncertain. Per the germline V gene, CDR1 is MNHNS and CDR2 is SASEGT. The V and J ends lost 7 bases and 1 base respectively, with 11 bases between them. The CDR3 length is 13 residues. The CDR3 spells CASTKTASYEQYF. The CDR3 bases are TGTGCCAGCACGAAAACAGCATCCTACGAGCAGTACTTC.

The chain carries TRBV4-2 and TRBJ2-7; no definite D call. CDR1 LGHNA and CDR2 YNFKEQ come from the germline V gene. CDR3 length equals 15 residues. Trimming cost V 1 base and J 3 bases, with 13 bases left between them. This CDR3 reads CASSQAGRLNYEQYF. The CDR3 nucleotides read TGTGCCAGCAGCCAAGCCGGACGGCTTAACTACGAGCAGTACTTC.

The chain has TRBV5-1 and TRBJ1-1; no clear D gene. The germline V and J ends were trimmed by 5 bases and 0 bases, with 20 bases remaining between them. Germline-derived CDR1 and CDR2 are SGHRS and YFSETQ. CDR3 length: 17 amino acids. As DNA, the CDR3 is TGCGCCAGCAGGGGAGCTGGGTCTGGCCACCTGAACACTGAAGCTTTCTTT. Its translation: CASRGAGSGHLNTEAFF.

The chain links TRBV6-6 to TRBJ2-7, with D unclear. From germline, CDR1 is MNHNY and CDR2 SVGAGI (reference sequence). There are 13 residues in the CDR3. Between the trimmed V and J ends, which lost 2 bases and 4 bases, there was a span of 9 bases. CDR3 in DNA: TGTGCCAGCAGTTACGAAGGCCTATACGAGCAGTACTTC. This codes for CASSYEGLYEQYF.

The rearrangement uses TRBV6-6 and TRBJ2-7; D ambiguous. Between the trimmed V and J ends, which lost 8 bases and 5 bases, there was a span of 10 bases. The CDR3 consists of 11 residues. Germline V gene sequence: CDR1 MNHNY, CDR2 SVGAGI (reference sequence). The CDR3 loop reads CASHDADEQYF. The CDR3 bases are TGTGCCAGCCACGATGCGGACGAGCAGTACTTC.

Notes on this clone: Other nucleotide sequences from this sample produce the same CDR3. This chain links TRBV9 with TRBJ2-1; the D is unclear. V shed 0 bases and J shed 0 bases, with 7 bases lying between them. This CDR3 region has 15 residues. Per the germline V gene, CDR1 is SGDLS and CDR2 is YYNGEE. The chain's CDR3 is CASSVELSSYNEQFF. The DNA of the CDR3 is TGTGCCAGCAGCGTAGAACTATCCTCCTACAATGAGCAGTTCTTC.

Note on this clone: The same CDR3 also results from other DNA sequences found in this sample. The chain employs TRBV11-2 and TRBJ1-5, with D uncertain. The CDR3 is 13 residues long. V lost 1 base, J lost 4 bases, and 5 bases lay in between. CDR1 and CDR2 from the germline V gene are SGHAT and FQNNGV. CDR3: CASSLAGNQPQHF. As DNA, the CDR3 is TGTGCCAGCAGCTTAGCCGGAAATCAGCCCCAGCATTTT. Using reference TRBV11-2 and TRBJ1-5 for the parts outside the CDR3, the full variable domain is EAGVAQSPRYKIIEKRQSVAFWCNPISGHATLYWYQQILGQGPKLLIQFQNNGVVDDSQLPKDRFSAERLKGVDSTLKIQPAKLEDSAVYLCASSLAGNQPQHFGDGTRLSIL.

The chain recombines TRBV5-1 with TRBJ1-1; D may be TRBD1 (5 bases). CDR3 size: 13 residues. Between the trimmed V and J ends, which lost 9 bases and 5 bases, there was a span of 17 bases. From germline, CDR1 is SGHRS and CDR2 YFSETQ. CDR3 region: CATRAGEDTEAFF. Here the CDR3 DNA reads TGCGCCACCAGGGCGGGGGAAGATACTGAAGCTTTCTTT.

This chain uses TRBV2 with TRBJ2-5; TRBD1 matches at 7 bases. The CDR3 contains 18 residues. Germline V lookup: CDR1 SNHLY, CDR2 FYNNEI. With V trimmed by 4 bases and J by 0 bases, 14 bases remained unmatched. The CDR3 loop reads CASSGPPQGSNHQETQYF. The CDR3 DNA reads as TGTGCCAGCAGTGGTCCCCCACAGGGGTCGAACCACCAAGAGACCCAGTACTTC.

The rearrangement uses TRBV29-1 and TRBJ2-3, with 12 bases that match TRBD1. The CDR3 is made up of 15 amino acids. In germline, CDR1 is SQVTM, CDR2 ANQGSEA. With V trimmed by 8 bases and J by 6 bases, 12 bases remained unmatched. The CDR3, as DNA: TGCAGCTTGCTCGGGGACAGGGGGCCGATGGATACGCAGTATTTT. This codes for CSLLGDRGPMDTQYF.

The gene calls are TRBV27 and TRBJ2-7; TRBD1 matches at 9 bases. The CDR3 contains 17 residues. The V gene end was trimmed by 10 bases and the J gene end by 1 base; junction bases not matched to a gene: 17. Germline V gene lookup returns CDR1 MNHEY and CDR2 SMNVEV (reference sequence). CDR3 coding DNA: TGTGCCACCAGCAGGAAAGGAGCGGGGACAGGGTCCTACGAGCAGTACTTC. Its translation: CATSRKGAGTGSYEQYF.

In its sample, this clone was seen once. The chain couples TRBV6-6 to TRBJ1-1; 10 nucleotides line up with TRBD1. From germline, CDR1 is MNHNY and CDR2 SVGAGI (reference sequence). The CDR3 sequence is 15 residues long. Trimming removed 5 bases from V and 5 bases from J; junction bases left unmatched: 8. The CDR3 bases are TGTGCCAGCAGTCCGCGACAGGGGGCTTATACTGAAGCTTTCTTT. Residues: CASSPRQGAYTEAFF.

V gene TRBV28 combines with J gene TRBJ2-5; D might be TRBD1 (6 bases). Trimming removed 7 bases from V and 1 base from J, with 16 bases in between. Germline CDR1 MDHEN, CDR2 SYDVKM. The CDR3 consists of 15 residues. In DNA, the CDR3 is TGTGCCAGCACCGATATGGGGGCGGCCCAAGAGACCCAGTACTTC. It translates to CASTDMGAAQETQYF.

This clone came up once. CDR3 sequence reads: CASSSGQGAFGYTF. Written as DNA, the CDR3 is TGTGCCAGCAGCTCGGGACAGGGGGCTTTTGGCTACACCTTC. V usage is TRBV5-5 and J usage is TRBJ1-2; 12 positions match TRBD1. The junction had 4 bases not matched to a gene; V was cut back by 3 bases and J by 7 bases. The CDR3 loop spans 14 amino acids. Per germline, CDR1 SGHKS and CDR2 YYEKEE (reference sequence).

In this sample, this clone turned up a few times. This chain joins TRBV19 and TRBJ1-1, with TRBD1 matching 10 bases. This CDR3 has 14 residues. The V and J ends lost 6 bases and 2 bases, in that order; junction bases with no gene match: 3. Germline-derived CDR1 and CDR2 are LNHDA and SQIVND (reference sequence). The CDR3 sequence is CASRGTGENTEAFF. As DNA, the CDR3 is TGTGCCAGTAGGGGGACAGGGGAAAACACTGAAGCTTTCTTT. Full variable domain (rest looked up from reference TRBV19 and TRBJ1-1): DGGITQSPKYLFRKEGQNVTLSCEQNLNHDAMYWYRQDPGQGLRLIYYSQIVNDFQKGDIAEGYSVSREKKESFPLTVTSAQKNPTAFYLCASRGTGENTEAFFGQGTRLTVV.

This rearrangement joins TRBV19 to TRBJ1-1, with D possibly being TRBD1 (5 bases). Germline V lookup: CDR1 LNHDA, CDR2 SQIVND (reference sequence). Trimming cost V 5 bases and J 6 bases, with 10 bases left between them. The length of the CDR3 is 12 residues. CDR3 region: CASSALTAEAFF. The CDR3 DNA reads TGTGCCAGTAGTGCCTTGACAGCTGAAGCTTTCTTT.

This chain connects TRBV18 to TRBJ1-1; tentatively, D is TRBD1 (6 bases). Germline-derived CDR1 and CDR2 are KGHSH and LQKENI. Trimming removed 0 bases at V and 0 bases at J, with 14 bases between. The CDR3 sequence is 17 residues long. The CDR3 sequence is CASSPPQGRTMNTEAFF. CDR3 DNA sequence: TGTGCCAGCTCACCACCGCAGGGGCGGACAATGAACACTGAAGCTTTCTTT.

Comments on this clone: The same CDR3 can be traced to other DNA sequences in this sample. The chain has TRBV2 and TRBJ2-6; D gene unclear. Germline loops: CDR1 SNHLY, CDR2 FYNNEI. The CDR3 sequence is 13 residues long. With 6 bases removed from V and 1 base from J, the gap between germline ends came to 4 bases. The CDR3 coding sequence is TGTGCCAGCAGGGGGTCTGGGGCCAACGTCCTGACTTTC. Amino acid sequence: CASRGSGANVLTF.

The rearrangement links TRBV27 to TRBJ2-7; D is perhaps TRBD1 (5 bases). The V end lost 6 bases, the J end lost 5 bases, and 17 bases lay between the germline ends. Germline CDR1 is MNHEY and CDR2 is SMNVEV (reference sequence). This CDR3 has 14 residues. CDR3 loop: CASRSVGAFNEQYF. As DNA, the CDR3 is TGTGCCAGCAGAAGTGTAGGGGCTTTCAACGAGCAGTACTTC.

The chain employs TRBV7-9 and TRBJ1-2, with D possibly being TRBD1 (6 bases). The V and J ends lost 5 bases and 4 bases respectively, with 17 bases between them. The CDR3 is 15 amino acids. From germline, CDR1 is SEHNR and CDR2 FQNEAQ (reference sequence). The CDR3 bases are TGTGCCAGCAGCCCGGGGGGCCCAGGCCCCTATGGCTACACCTTC. Protein product: CASSPGGPGPYGYTF.

The CDR3 spells CASSQDWNNRDTEAFF. CDR3 in DNA: TGCGCCAGCAGCCAAGATTGGAATAACAGGGACACTGAAGCTTTCTTT. The chain links TRBV4-1 to TRBJ1-1; a possible D gene is TRBD1 (6 bases). Germline loops: CDR1 MGHRA, CDR2 YSYEKL. CDR3 length equals 16 residues. The germline V and J ends were trimmed by 0 bases and 3 bases, with 14 bases remaining between them.

V gene TRBV11-2 combines with J gene TRBJ2-1, with 12 bases that match TRBD2. J was trimmed by 8 bases and V by 7 bases; bases with no gene match: 9. Germline V lookup: CDR1 SGHAT, CDR2 FQNNGV. This CDR3 has 15 residues. CDR3 bases: TGTGCCAGCAACGCCGCTAGCGGGAGGGCCCATGAGCAGTTCTTC. Its protein is CASNAASGRAHEQFF.

About this clone itself: The same CDR3 is also encoded by other DNA sequences in this sample. The gene calls are TRBV5-1 and TRBJ2-3; unclear D gene. The V and J ends lost 3 bases and 2 bases respectively, with 10 bases between them. The germline V gene has CDR1 SGHRS and CDR2 YFSETQ. The CDR3 length is 14 residues. The DNA of the CDR3 is TGCGCCAGCAGCTCACTGACCTCCACAGATACGCAGTATTTT. It is translated as CASSSLTSTDTQYF. Full variable domain (remainder filled in from reference TRBV5-1 and TRBJ2-3): KAGVTQTPRYLIKTRGQQVTLSCSPISGHRSVSWYQQTPGQGLQFLFEYFSETQRNKGNFPGRFSGRQFSNSRSEMNVSTLELGDSALYLCASSSLTSTDTQYFGPGTRLTVL.

CDR3 loop: CASSLLTAFRETQYF. The CDR3 DNA reads as TGTGCCAGCAGTTTACTGACTGCATTTAGGGAGACCCAGTACTTC. The chain recombines TRBV27 with TRBJ2-5, with unresolved D. With 2 bases removed from V and 5 bases from J, the gap between germline ends came to 15 bases. Germline V gene lookup returns CDR1 MNHEY and CDR2 SMNVEV (reference sequence). The CDR3 extends over 15 amino acids.

The chain has TRBV28 and TRBJ2-4; possible D gene TRBD2, 5 bases. The ends were cut back, 5 bases at V and 7 bases at J, with 18 bases in the middle. CDR3 length: 15 residues. Germline loops: CDR1 MDHEN, CDR2 SYDVKM. The CDR3 is CASSTRRTPGNIQYF. Written as DNA, the CDR3 is TGTGCCAGCAGTACACGACGGACCCCGGGGAACATTCAGTACTTC.

The rearrangement joins TRBV5-4 to TRBJ2-1, with D unresolved. Trimming took 4 bases from V and 2 from J, leaving 16 bases between them. This CDR3 has 16 amino acids. Germline values: CDR1 SGHNT, CDR2 YYREEE (reference sequence). CDR3 residues: CASSHPPTGTYNEQFF. For the CDR3, the DNA is TGTGCCAGCAGCCACCCACCCACCGGTACCTACAATGAGCAGTTCTTC.

The chain carries TRBV28 and TRBJ1-2; no clear D gene. V lost 5 bases, J lost 7 bases, and 17 bases lay in between. This CDR3 spans 14 amino acids. In germline, CDR1 is MDHEN, CDR2 SYDVKM. The CDR3 region is CASSHGRLKVGYTF. The CDR3 DNA follows: TGTGCCAGCAGTCATGGACGGCTTAAGGTTGGCTACACCTTC.

For this clone: This sample includes further DNA sequences coding for the same CDR3. This rearrangement joins TRBV28 to TRBJ1-4; D is uncertain. This CDR3 contains 15 residues. Germline V gene lookup returns CDR1 MDHEN and CDR2 SYDVKM. Deletions cut 5 bases from V and 0 bases from J, with 10 bases between. The CDR3 region is CASSLEGATNEKLFF. The DNA for the CDR3 is TGTGCCAGCAGTCTCGAGGGCGCAACTAATGAAAAACTGTTTTTT.

V is TRBV27 and J is TRBJ2-3; TRBD2 is a possible D gene (5 bases). Trimming took 7 bases from V and 2 from J, leaving 13 bases between them. This CDR3 has 14 residues. The V gene's germline CDR1 is MNHEY and CDR2 SMNVEV (reference sequence). The CDR3 spells CASKQLRVTDTQYF. CDR3 coding DNA: TGTGCCAGCAAACAGCTGCGGGTCACAGATACGCAGTATTTT.

The chain couples TRBV12-5 to TRBJ2-1; the D gene is possibly TRBD2 (6 bases). The CDR3 has 15 amino acids. Trimming left V 4 bases short and J 8 bases short, with 18 bases between. CDR1 LGHNT and CDR2 FRNRAP come from the germline V gene. The CDR3 DNA reads as TGTGCTAGTGGTTCGGGGCCGGGACTGGGAGATGAGCAGTTCTTC. It encodes CASGSGPGLGDEQFF. The variable domain in full, completed from reference TRBV12-5 and TRBJ2-1, reads DARVTQTPRHKVTEMGQEVTMRCQPILGHNTVFWYRQTMMQGLELLAYFRNRAPLDDSGMPKDRFSAEMPDATLATLKIQPSEPRDSAVYFCASGSGPGLGDEQFFGPGTRLTVL.